A selection of T cell receptor beta chains follows, all from one sample in a study of cytomegalovirus exposure and HLA in healthy donors. Method: immunoSEQ multiplex PCR; TCRdb's copy keeps in-frame clones and lacks some. This sample has roughly 220,000 clones; around four fifths occur once, and the top ten carry roughly 1.6%. What was sequenced was PBMCs. The source of these receptors is a man aged 45-65 years in good health and CMV-seronegative. CDR3s include the opening cysteine and the closing phenylalanine or tryptophan. A D gene is named only where the DNA matches it firmly.

j_call d_call v_call cdr3_length cdr3_nt cdr3_aa
TRBJ1-3 TRBD1 TRBV27 13 TGTGCCAGCTCCGGACAGGGGGGACCAACGATATATTTT CASSGQGGPTIYF
TRBJ2-3 TRBD1 TRBV7-2 15 TGTGCCAGCAGCTTCCGACAGGGGGGCACAGATACGCAGTATTTT CASSFRQGGTDTQYF
TRBJ1-1 NA TRBV19 12 TGTGCCAGTAACAGGGTGAACACTGAAGCTTTCTTT CASNRVNTEAFF
TRBJ2-1 TRBD1 TRBV9 17 TGTGCCAGCAGCGTAGGAGCAGCGGGACAGGGCTACAATGAGCAGTTCTTC CASSVGAAGQGYNEQFF
TRBJ2-6 NA TRBV5-6 18 TGTGCCAGCAGCTTGGGGAAACGAGGACTCTCTGGGGCCAACGTCCTGACTTTC CASSLGKRGLSGANVLTF
TRBJ2-7 NA TRBV28 16 TGTGCCAGCAGTCCCCCGGGACTTGCCCAAACTAACGAGCAGTACTTC CASSPPGLAQTNEQYF
TRBJ2-1 NA TRBV11-2 17 TGTGCCAGCAGCTCGGGGGGCGGGGGTGACTCCTACAATGAGCAGTTCTTC CASSSGGGGDSYNEQFF
TRBJ2-3 TRBD2 TRBV25-1 15 TGTGCCAGCAGTGAGGCGGGAGGGCCTGCAGATACGCAGTATTTT CASSEAGGPADTQYF
TRBJ2-2 TRBD1 TRBV9 14 TGTGCCAGCGCACAGGGGACGAACACCGGGGAGCTGTTTTTT CASAQGTNTGELFF
TRBJ1-2 TRBD1 TRBV12-5 17 TGTGCTAGTGGCCGTTGGGACAGTCGTGATGGGTTCTACGGCTACACCTTC CASGRWDSRDGFYGYTF
TRBJ1-5 TRBD1 TRBV9 14 TGTGCCAGCAGCTTAGGACAGGGAAATCAGCCCCAGCATTTT CASSLGQGNQPQHF
TRBJ2-1 TRBD2 TRBV5-1 15 TGCGCCAGCGGAAAACTAGCGGGGGGATACAATGAGCAGTTCTTC CASGKLAGGYNEQFF
TRBJ2-7 TRBD1 TRBV7-9 14 TGTGCCAGCAGCGCCCGGGACAGAATCTACGAGCAGTACTTC CASSARDRIYEQYF